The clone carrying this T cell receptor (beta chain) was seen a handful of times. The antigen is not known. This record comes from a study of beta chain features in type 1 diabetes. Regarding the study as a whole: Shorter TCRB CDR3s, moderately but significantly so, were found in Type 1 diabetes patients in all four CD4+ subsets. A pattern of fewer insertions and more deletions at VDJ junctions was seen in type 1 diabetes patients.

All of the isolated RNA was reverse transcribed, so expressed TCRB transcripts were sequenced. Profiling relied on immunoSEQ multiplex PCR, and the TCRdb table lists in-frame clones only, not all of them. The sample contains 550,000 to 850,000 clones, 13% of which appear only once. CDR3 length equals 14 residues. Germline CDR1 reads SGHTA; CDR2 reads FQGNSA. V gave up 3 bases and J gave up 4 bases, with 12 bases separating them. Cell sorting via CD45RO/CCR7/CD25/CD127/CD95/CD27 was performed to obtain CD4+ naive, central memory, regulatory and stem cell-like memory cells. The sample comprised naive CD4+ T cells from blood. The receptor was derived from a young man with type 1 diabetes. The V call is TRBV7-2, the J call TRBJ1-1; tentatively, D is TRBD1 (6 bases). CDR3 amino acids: CASSFVGGGTEAFF. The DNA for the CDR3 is TGTGCCAGCAGCTTTGTAGGGGGTGGCACTGAAGCTTTCTTT. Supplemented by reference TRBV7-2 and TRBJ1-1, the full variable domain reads GAGVSQSPSNKVTEKGKDVELRCDPISGHTALYWYRQSLGQGLEFLIYFQGNSAPDKSGLPSDRFSAERTGGSVSTLTIQRTQQEDSAVYLCASSFVGGGTEAFFGQGTRLTVV.